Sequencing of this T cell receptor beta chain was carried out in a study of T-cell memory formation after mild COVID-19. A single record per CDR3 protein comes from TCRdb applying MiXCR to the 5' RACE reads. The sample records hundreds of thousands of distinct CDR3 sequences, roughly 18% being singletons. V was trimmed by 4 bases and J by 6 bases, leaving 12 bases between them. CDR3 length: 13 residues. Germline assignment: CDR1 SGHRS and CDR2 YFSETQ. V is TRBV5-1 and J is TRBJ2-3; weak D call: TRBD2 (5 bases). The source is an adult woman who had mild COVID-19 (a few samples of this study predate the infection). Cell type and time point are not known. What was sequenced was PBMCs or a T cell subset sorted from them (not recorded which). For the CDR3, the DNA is TGCGCCAGCAGCGACCCCCCGGGGGATACGCAGTATTTT. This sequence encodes CASSDPPGDTQYF.